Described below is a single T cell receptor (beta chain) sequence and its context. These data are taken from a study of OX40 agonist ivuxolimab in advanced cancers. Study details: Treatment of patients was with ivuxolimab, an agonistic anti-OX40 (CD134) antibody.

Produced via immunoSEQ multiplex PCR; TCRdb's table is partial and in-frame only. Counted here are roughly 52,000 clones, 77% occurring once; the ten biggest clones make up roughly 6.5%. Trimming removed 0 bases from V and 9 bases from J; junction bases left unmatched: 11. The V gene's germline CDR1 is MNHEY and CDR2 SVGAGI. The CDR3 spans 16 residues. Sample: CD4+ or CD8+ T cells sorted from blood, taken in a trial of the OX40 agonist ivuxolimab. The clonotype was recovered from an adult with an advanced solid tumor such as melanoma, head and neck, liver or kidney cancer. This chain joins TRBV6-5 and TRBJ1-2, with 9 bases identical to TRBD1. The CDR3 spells CASSYSRPTGGRSYTF. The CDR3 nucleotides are TGTGCCAGCAGTTACTCGAGACCCACAGGGGGCAGGAGCTACACCTTC.